This T cell receptor beta chain is from a study of early T cells in non-severe SARS-CoV-2 infection. General observations from the study: Private and CD4 specificities were missed by VDJdb matching, skewed to anti-spike CD8.

This clonotype was found a few times. Its specificity is unknown. Trimming took 4 bases from V and 6 from J; bases not matched to a gene: 7. The CDR3 consists of 14 residues. Germline loops: CDR1 SGHRS, CDR2 YFSETQ. TCRdb itself ran the 5' RACE reads through MiXCR, one entry per CDR3 protein. This table has around 60,000 distinct CDR3 sequences, roughly an eighth appearing once. Sequenced input: whole blood. This TCR came from an adult who was a healthcare worker with PCR-confirmed SARS-CoV-2 infection or an uninfected control (not recorded which). This rearrangement joins TRBV5-1 to TRBJ1-5, with 7 bases fitting TRBD1. CDR3 bases: TGCGCCAGCAGCGTGGCAGGGGGTAGTCAGCCCCAGCATTTT. This encodes CASSVAGGSQPQHF.